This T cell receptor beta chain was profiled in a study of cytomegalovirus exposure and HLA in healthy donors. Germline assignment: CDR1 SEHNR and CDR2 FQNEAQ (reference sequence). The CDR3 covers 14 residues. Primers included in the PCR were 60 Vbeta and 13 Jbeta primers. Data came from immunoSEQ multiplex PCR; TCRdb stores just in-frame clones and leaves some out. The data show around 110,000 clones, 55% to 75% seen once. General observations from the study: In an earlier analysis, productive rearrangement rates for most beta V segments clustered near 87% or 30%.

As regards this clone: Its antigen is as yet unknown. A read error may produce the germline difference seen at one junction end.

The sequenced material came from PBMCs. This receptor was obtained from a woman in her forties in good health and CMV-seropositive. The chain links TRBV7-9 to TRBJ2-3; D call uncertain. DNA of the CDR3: TGTTCCAGCAGCTTAGGGCAGAGCACAGATACGCAGTATTTT. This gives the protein CSSSLGQSTDTQYF.